This T cell receptor beta chain was observed in a study of blood T cell repertoires in COVID-19. The wider study: Donors in the United States, Italy and Spain gave samples during acute or convalescent COVID-19. PBMCs, B-cell-depleted T cells, or T cells provided the cDNA or gDNA that made up the material.

Seattle cases were enrolled at active infection and followed longitudinally. The germline V gene has CDR1 KGHSH and CDR2 LQKENI. The CDR3 sequence is 15 residues long. V dropped 4 bases and J dropped 6; count of bases not matched to a gene: 5. Repertoires were generated with immunoSEQ multiplex PCR, while TCRdb's copy carries only in-frame clones and drops some. Found here are over 55,000 clones, about 83% of them singletons; the top ten hold roughly 10%. This chain links TRBV18 with TRBJ2-2; 10 positions match TRBD2. The specimen sequenced was peripheral blood. The receptor was isolated from a man aged 50 to 59 with COVID-19, enrolled during active disease. The CDR3 DNA is TGTGCCAGCTCACGAACTAGCGGGATCGCCGGGGAGCTGTTTTTT. Translation gives CASSRTSGIAGELFF.